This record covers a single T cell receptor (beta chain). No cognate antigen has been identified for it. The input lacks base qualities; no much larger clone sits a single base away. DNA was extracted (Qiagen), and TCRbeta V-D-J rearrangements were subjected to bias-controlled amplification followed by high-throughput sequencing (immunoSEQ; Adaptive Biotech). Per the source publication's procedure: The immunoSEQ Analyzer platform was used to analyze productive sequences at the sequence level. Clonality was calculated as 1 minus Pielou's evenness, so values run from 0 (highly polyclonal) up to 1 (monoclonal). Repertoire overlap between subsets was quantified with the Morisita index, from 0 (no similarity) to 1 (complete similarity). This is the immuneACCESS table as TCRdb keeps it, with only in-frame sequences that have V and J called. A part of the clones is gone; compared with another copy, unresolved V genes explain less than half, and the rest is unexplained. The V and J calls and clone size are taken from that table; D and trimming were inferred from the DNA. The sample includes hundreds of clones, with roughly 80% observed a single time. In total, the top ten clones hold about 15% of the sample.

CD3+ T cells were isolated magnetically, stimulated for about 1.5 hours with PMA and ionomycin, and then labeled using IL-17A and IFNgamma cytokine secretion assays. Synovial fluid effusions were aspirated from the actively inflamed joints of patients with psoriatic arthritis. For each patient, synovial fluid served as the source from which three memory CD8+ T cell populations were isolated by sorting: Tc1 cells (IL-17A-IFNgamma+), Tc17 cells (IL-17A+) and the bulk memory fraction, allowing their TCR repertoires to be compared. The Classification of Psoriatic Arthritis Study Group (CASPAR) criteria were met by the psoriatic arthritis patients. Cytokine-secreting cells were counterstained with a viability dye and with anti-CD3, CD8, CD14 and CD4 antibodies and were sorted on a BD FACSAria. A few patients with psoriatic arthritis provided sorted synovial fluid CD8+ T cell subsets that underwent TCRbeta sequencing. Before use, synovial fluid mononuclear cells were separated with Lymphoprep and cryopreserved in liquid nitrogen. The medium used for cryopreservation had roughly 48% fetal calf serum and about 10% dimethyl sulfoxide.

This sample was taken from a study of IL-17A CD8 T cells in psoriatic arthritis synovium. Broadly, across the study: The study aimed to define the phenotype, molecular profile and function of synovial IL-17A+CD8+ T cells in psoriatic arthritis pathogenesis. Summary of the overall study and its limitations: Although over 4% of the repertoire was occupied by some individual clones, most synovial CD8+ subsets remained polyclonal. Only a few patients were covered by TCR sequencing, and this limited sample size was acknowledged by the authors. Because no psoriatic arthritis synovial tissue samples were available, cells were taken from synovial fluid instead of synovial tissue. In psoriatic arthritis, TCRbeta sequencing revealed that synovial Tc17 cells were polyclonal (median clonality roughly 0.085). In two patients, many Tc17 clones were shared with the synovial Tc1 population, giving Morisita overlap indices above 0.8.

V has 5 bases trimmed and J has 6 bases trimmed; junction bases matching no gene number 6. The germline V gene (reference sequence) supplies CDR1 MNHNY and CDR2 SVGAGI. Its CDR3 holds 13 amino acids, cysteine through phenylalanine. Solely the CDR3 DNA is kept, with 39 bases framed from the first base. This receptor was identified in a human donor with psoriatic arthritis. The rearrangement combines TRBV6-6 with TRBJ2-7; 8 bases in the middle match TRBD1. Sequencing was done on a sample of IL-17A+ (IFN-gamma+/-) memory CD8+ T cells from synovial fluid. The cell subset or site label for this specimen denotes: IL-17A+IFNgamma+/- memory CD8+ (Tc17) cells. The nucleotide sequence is TGTGCCAGCAGTCAGGGGGCGTTGGGCGAGCAGTACTTC. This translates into CASSQGALGEQYF.